The 4 T cell receptor beta chains reported below all come from one sample, sequenced in a study of blood T cell repertoires in COVID-19. Method: immunoSEQ multiplex PCR; TCRdb's copy keeps in-frame clones and lacks some. The data contain approximately 73,000 clones, approximately 86% of them seen just once; the ten biggest clones take up around 1.9%. Specimen: peripheral blood. The receptors here all came from a woman aged 55-70 years with acute or convalescent COVID-19.

V usage is TRBV5-1 and J usage is TRBJ2-5; TRBD1 is a possible D gene (6 bases). From germline, CDR1 is SGHRS and CDR2 YFSETQ. V was shortened by 0 bases and J by 5 bases, with 14 bases between the two germline ends. The CDR3 contains 15 residues. The CDR3 spells CASSLVSGDEETQYF. The CDR3 nucleotides are TGCGCCAGCAGCTTGGTGTCAGGGGATGAGGAGACCCAGTACTTC.

This chain uses TRBV5-4 with TRBJ2-1; 8 bases are a match to TRBD1. CDR3 size: 15 residues. Germline V gives CDR1 SGHNT, CDR2 YYREEE (reference sequence). V shed 4 bases, J shed 4 bases, and the junction held 7 bases outside the gene matches. The CDR3 loop reads CASSQGQATYNEQFF. In DNA form, the CDR3 reads TGTGCCAGCAGCCAGGGACAGGCAACTTACAATGAGCAGTTCTTC.

The chain is built from TRBV24-1 and TRBJ2-1; TRBD2 agrees at 10 bases. CDR1 and CDR2 (germline): KGHDR, SFDVKD. CDR3 length: 13 residues. The V gene end was trimmed by 10 bases and the J gene end by 7 bases; junction bases not matched to a gene: 6. CDR3 residues: CATKAGGRNEQFF. Here the CDR3 DNA reads TGTGCCACTAAAGCGGGAGGGAGGAATGAGCAGTTCTTC.

In its sample, this clone was seen a few times. The chain couples TRBV28 to TRBJ1-1; no reliable D call. CDR3 length equals 9 residues. Germline V gives CDR1 MDHEN, CDR2 SYDVKM. Trimming removed 6 bases from V and 13 bases from J, with 9 bases in between. The CDR3 sequence is CASSPLCFF. For the CDR3, the DNA is TGTGCCAGCAGCCCACTGTGTTTCTTT.